A single sample is the source of the 17 T cell receptor beta chains below, sequenced in a study of T cells in localized non-small cell lung cancer. TCRdb keeps only in-frame clones here, not all; method: immunoSEQ multiplex PCR. The sample lists approximately 30,000 clones; roughly 86% were seen once. The sequencing used peripheral blood, collected before any cancer treatment. Receptors originate from a woman aged 35 to 69 with stage I lung adenocarcinoma.

The V gene is TRBV6-1, the J gene TRBJ2-5; D remains ambiguous. Germline-derived CDR1 and CDR2 are MNHNS and SASEGT. V lost 3 bases to trimming and J lost 7 bases, with 15 bases between them. CDR3 length: 14 amino acids. Here the CDR3 reads CASSEAEGMGTQYF. CDR3 DNA: TGTGCCAGCAGTGAGGCGGAAGGAATGGGGACCCAGTACTTC.

The rearrangement uses TRBV11-2 and TRBJ2-7; D call uncertain. CDR3 length equals 11 residues. In germline, CDR1 is SGHAT, CDR2 FQNNGV. Trimming cost V 6 bases and J 2 bases, with 5 bases left between them. CDR3 protein: CASSLTYEQYF. CDR3 coding DNA: TGTGCCAGCAGTTTAACCTACGAGCAGTACTTC.

The CDR3 bases are TGTGCCAGCAGTAAGGACAGAAACTATGGCTACACCTTC. It translates to CASSKDRNYGYTF. The chain recombines TRBV27 with TRBJ1-2, with D perhaps TRBD1 (6 bases). Between the trimmed V and J ends, which lost 5 bases and 2 bases, there was a span of 9 bases. CDR3 length: 13 residues. Per germline, CDR1 MNHEY and CDR2 SMNVEV (reference sequence).

V usage is TRBV10-3 and J usage is TRBJ1-5, with TRBD1 matching 9 bases. The CDR3 has 15 amino acids. Germline V CDR1 and CDR2: ENHRY, SYGVKD. V shed 5 bases, J shed 0 bases, and the junction held 2 bases outside the gene matches. CDR3: CAISRDRDSNQPQHF. The CDR3 bases are TGTGCCATCAGTCGGGACAGGGATAGCAATCAGCCCCAGCATTTT.

This clone was picked up a small number of times. The chain is built from TRBV11-2 and TRBJ1-6; D is perhaps TRBD1 (5 bases). Germline V lookup: CDR1 SGHAT, CDR2 FQNNGV. The CDR3 loop spans 16 amino acids. V lost 1 base, J lost 0 bases, and 7 bases lay in between. DNA of the CDR3: TGTGCCAGCAGCTTAGGGGACCGCTCCTATAATTCACCCCTCCACTTT. Translation: CASSLGDRSYNSPLHF.

This chain's CDR3 is CSTGDGGYNYNEQFF. CDR3 sequence (DNA): TGCAGCACTGGGGATGGGGGATATAACTACAATGAGCAGTTCTTC. V and J are TRBV29-1 and TRBJ2-1, with D possibly being TRBD1 or TRBD2 (5 bases each). V dropped 8 bases and J dropped 3 bases, with 20 bases sitting between them. This CDR3 is 15 amino acids long. The germline V gene has CDR1 SQVTM and CDR2 ANQGSEA.

The chain employs TRBV18 and TRBJ1-2, with D tentatively TRBD1 (6 bases). The CDR3 loop spans 15 amino acids. Per germline, CDR1 KGHSH and CDR2 LQKENI. V lost 1 base and J 5 bases, leaving 14 bases between the germline ends. CDR3 amino acids: CASSPLSGALYGYTF. CDR3 DNA: TGTGCCAGCTCACCACTCTCAGGGGCGTTATATGGCTACACCTTC.

This clone was found a few times. The CDR3 sequence is CASTLSGTVNTEAFF. In nucleotides, the CDR3 is TGTGCCAGCACACTATCCGGGACAGTTAACACTGAAGCTTTCTTT. The V call is TRBV27, the J call TRBJ1-1; TRBD1 agrees at 7 bases. The ends lost 7 bases at V and 2 bases at J; junction bases unmatched: 10. Germline CDR1 is MNHEY and CDR2 is SMNVEV (reference sequence). The CDR3 contains 15 residues.

The gene calls are TRBV27 and TRBJ2-5; 9 bases map to TRBD1. Per germline, CDR1 MNHEY and CDR2 SMNVEV (reference sequence). This CDR3 has 15 amino acids. V trimming: 5 bases; J trimming: 6 bases; junction bases outside the gene matches: 10. This CDR3 is CASSHRGTGIQTQYF. The DNA of the CDR3 is TGTGCCAGCAGTCACAGAGGGACAGGGATCCAGACCCAGTACTTC.

The genes are TRBV23-1 and TRBJ2-2; the match to TRBD1 covers 11 bases. TRBV23-1 belongs to the ORF category, with a function that is uncertain. The junction had 10 bases not matched to a gene; V was cut back by 3 bases and J by 4 bases. CDR3 length: 18 residues. The CDR3 bases are TGCGCCAGCAGTCACTGGACAGGGGGCTCCCAGTGCACCGGGGAGCTGTTTTTT. Amino acid sequence: CASSHWTGGSQCTGELFF.

This chain uses TRBV4-3 with TRBJ1-2; D is undetermined. V lost 0 bases, J lost 5 bases, and 16 bases lay in between. CDR3 length equals 16 residues. The V gene's germline CDR1 is LGHNA and CDR2 YSLEER. The CDR3 bases are TGCGCCAGCAGCCAAGATTCCGGCATCGCTGGGTATGGCTACACCTTC. Residues: CASSQDSGIAGYGYTF.

The genes are TRBV19 and TRBJ2-1, with a possible D match to TRBD1 (5 bases). Per the germline V gene, CDR1 is LNHDA and CDR2 is SQIVND (reference sequence). V lost 8 bases and J 4 bases, leaving 21 bases between the germline ends. This CDR3 is built from 16 residues. CDR3 residues: CASQTPGGARYNEQFF. The CDR3 DNA follows: TGTGCCAGTCAAACCCCCGGTGGGGCTAGATACAATGAGCAGTTCTTC. The full variable domain, completed using reference TRBV19 and TRBJ2-1, is DGGITQSPKYLFRKEGQNVTLSCEQNLNHDAMYWYRQDPGQGLRLIYYSQIVNDFQKGDIAEGYSVSREKKESFPLTVTSAQKNPTAFYLCASQTPGGARYNEQFFGPGTRLTVL.

This chain uses TRBV18 with TRBJ2-7, with 9 bases identical to TRBD1. The CDR3 has 15 amino acids. With V trimmed by 2 bases and J by 3 bases, 5 bases remained unmatched. Germline V gives CDR1 KGHSH, CDR2 LQKENI. The CDR3 region is CASSPMDRGNYEQYF. In DNA form, the CDR3 reads TGTGCCAGCTCACCAATGGACAGGGGAAACTACGAGCAGTACTTC.

This chain joins TRBV7-9 and TRBJ2-2, with D tentatively TRBD1 (6 bases). Germline V gene data show CDR1 as SEHNR and CDR2 as FQNEAQ (reference sequence). The CDR3 runs 15 residues. V gave up 2 bases and J gave up 4 bases, with 11 bases separating them. Here the CDR3 reads CASSLYTGSTGELFF. CDR3 sequence (DNA): TGTGCCAGCAGCTTATACACAGGGTCCACCGGGGAGCTGTTTTTT.

This sequence joins TRBV6-4 and TRBJ1-5; the D gene is possibly TRBD1 (5 bases). Germline assignment: CDR1 MRHNA and CDR2 SNTAGT. Trimming took off 2 bases at V and 0 bases at J, with 11 bases between the two ends. The CDR3 spans 16 residues. The CDR3, as DNA: TGTGCCAGCAGTGACGTACAGGAGAATAGCAATCAGCCCCAGCATTTT. Encoded protein: CASSDVQENSNQPQHF.

The rearrangement links TRBV19 to TRBJ2-1, with 9 bases that match TRBD1. The germline V gene has CDR1 LNHDA and CDR2 SQIVND (reference sequence). The CDR3 spans 15 residues. V dropped 7 bases and J dropped 9; count of bases not matched to a gene: 13. DNA for the CDR3: TGTGCCAGTACCGGAATGACAGGGGGAGATTCTGAGCAGTTCTTC. Translation: CASTGMTGGDSEQFF. Filled out from reference TRBV19 and TRBJ2-1, the complete variable domain reads DGGITQSPKYLFRKEGQNVTLSCEQNLNHDAMYWYRQDPGQGLRLIYYSQIVNDFQKGDIAEGYSVSREKKESFPLTVTSAQKNPTAFYLCASTGMTGGDSEQFFGPGTRLTVL.

The CDR3: CASSLTRAGGNTEAFF. The DNA for the CDR3 is TGTGCCAGCAGCCTAACTCGTGCGGGGGGGAACACTGAAGCTTTCTTT. V usage is TRBV28 and J usage is TRBJ1-1; possible D gene TRBD1, 5 bases. The CDR3 is 16 residues long. V was clipped by 6 bases and J by 1 base, with 18 bases between them. From germline, CDR1 is MDHEN and CDR2 SYDVKM.